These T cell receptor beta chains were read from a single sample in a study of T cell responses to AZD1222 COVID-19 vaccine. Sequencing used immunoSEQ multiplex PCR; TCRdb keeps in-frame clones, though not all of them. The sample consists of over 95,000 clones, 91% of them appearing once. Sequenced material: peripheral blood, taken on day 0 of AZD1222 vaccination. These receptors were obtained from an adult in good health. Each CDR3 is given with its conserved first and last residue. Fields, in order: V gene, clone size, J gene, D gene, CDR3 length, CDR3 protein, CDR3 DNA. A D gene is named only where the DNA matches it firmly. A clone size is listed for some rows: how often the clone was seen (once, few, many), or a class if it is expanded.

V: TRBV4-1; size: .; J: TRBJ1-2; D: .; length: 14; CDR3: CASSQDAGSYGYTF; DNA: TGCGCCAGCAGCCAAGATGCAGGGTCCTATGGCTACACCTTC
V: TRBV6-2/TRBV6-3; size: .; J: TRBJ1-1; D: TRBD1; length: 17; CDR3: CASSPSDRGPFGAEAFF; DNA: TGTGCCAGCAGTCCCTCGGACAGGGGCCCCTTTGGAGCTGAAGCTTTCTTT
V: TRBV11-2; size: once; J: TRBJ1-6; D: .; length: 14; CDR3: CASSLRGGNSPLHF; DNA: TGTGCCAGCAGCTTACGGGGCGGCAATTCACCCCTCCACTTT
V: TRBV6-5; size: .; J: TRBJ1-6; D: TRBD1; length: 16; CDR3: CASSFPHGTGGSPLHF; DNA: TGTGCCAGCAGTTTTCCTCACGGGACAGGGGGATCACCCCTCCACTTT
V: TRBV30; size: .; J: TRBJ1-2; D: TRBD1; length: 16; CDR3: CAWSVRSLQGGNGYTF; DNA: TGTGCCTGGAGTGTAAGGTCTCTACAGGGGGGGAATGGCTACACCTTC
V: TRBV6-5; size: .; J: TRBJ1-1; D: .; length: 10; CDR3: CASRGAEAFF; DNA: TGTGCCAGCAGGGGGGCTGAAGCTTTCTTT
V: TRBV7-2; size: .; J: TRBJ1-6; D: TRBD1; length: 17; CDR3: CASSLTGTGSFNSPLHF; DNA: TGTGCCAGCAGCTTGACCGGGACAGGGTCTTTTAATTCACCCCTCCACTTT
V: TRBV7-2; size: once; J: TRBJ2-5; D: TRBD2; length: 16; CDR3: CASSRGLAGARETQYF; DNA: TGTGCCAGCAGCCGCGGACTAGCGGGGGCCAGAGAGACCCAGTACTTC
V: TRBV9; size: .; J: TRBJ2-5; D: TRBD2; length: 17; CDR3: CASSAGLAGDYQETQYF; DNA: TGTGCCAGCAGCGCGGGACTAGCGGGGGACTATCAAGAGACCCAGTACTTC
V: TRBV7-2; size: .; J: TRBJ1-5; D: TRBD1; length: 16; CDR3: CASSSGQGYSNQPQHF; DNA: TGTGCCAGCAGCTCCGGACAGGGCTATAGCAATCAGCCCCAGCATTTT
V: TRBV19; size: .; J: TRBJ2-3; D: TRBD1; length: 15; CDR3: CASNSGQAHTDTQYF; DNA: TGTGCCAGTAACTCGGGACAGGCCCACACAGATACGCAGTATTTT
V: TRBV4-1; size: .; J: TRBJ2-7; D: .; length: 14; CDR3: CASSQERVLGEQYF; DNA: TGCGCCAGCAGCCAAGAGAGGGTCCTAGGGGAGCAGTACTTC
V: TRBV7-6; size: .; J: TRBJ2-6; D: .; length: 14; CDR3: CASFEGVGANVLTF; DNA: TGTGCCAGTTTCGAGGGTGTCGGGGCCAACGTCCTGACTTTC
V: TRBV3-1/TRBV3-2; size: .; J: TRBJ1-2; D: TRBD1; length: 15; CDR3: CASSQGRVPTGSYTF; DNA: TGTGCCAGCAGCCAAGGAAGGGTACCGACAGGGAGCTACACCTTC
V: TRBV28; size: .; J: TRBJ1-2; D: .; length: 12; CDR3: CASRRKADGYTF; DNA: TGTGCCAGCCGTAGGAAGGCGGATGGCTACACCTTC
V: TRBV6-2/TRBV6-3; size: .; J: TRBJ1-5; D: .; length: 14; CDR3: CASSYVGPNQPQHF; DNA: TGTGCCAGCAGTTACGTTGGGCCAAATCAGCCCCAGCATTTT
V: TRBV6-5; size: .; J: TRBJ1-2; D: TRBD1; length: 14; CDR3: CASSSQGAAGGYTF; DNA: TGTGCCAGCAGTTCACAGGGGGCTGCGGGGGGCTACACCTTC
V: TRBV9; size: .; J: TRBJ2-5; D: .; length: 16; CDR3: CASSVGVGNRQETQYF; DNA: TGTGCCAGCAGCGTAGGTGTGGGGAACAGACAAGAGACCCAGTACTTC
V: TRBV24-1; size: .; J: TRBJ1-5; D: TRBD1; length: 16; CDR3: CATSERTGGGNQPQHF; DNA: TGTGCCACCAGTGAGCGGACAGGGGGGGGCAATCAGCCCCAGCATTTT
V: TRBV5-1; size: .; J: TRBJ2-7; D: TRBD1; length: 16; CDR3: CASSFLGTGMINEQYF; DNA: TGCGCCAGCAGCTTTTTGGGGACAGGGATGATTAACGAGCAGTACTTC
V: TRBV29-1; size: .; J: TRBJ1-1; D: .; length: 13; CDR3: CSVAGGEGTEAFF; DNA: TGCAGCGTTGCGGGGGGCGAGGGCACTGAAGCTTTCTTT
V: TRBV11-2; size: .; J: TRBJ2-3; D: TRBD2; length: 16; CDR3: CASSRLAGGLGDTQYF; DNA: TGTGCCAGCAGCAGACTAGCGGGGGGGCTGGGAGATACGCAGTATTTT
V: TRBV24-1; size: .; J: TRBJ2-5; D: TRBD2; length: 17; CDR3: CATSGGGKLAGQETQYF; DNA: TGTGCCACCAGTGGAGGAGGTAAACTAGCGGGGCAAGAGACCCAGTACTTC
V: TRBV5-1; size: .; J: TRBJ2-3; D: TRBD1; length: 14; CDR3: CASSPDRGPDTQYF; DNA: TGCGCCAGCAGCCCGGACAGGGGCCCAGATACGCAGTATTTT
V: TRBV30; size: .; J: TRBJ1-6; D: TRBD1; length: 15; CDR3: CAWSPTDRVDSPLHF; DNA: TGTGCCTGGAGTCCTACCGACAGGGTGGATTCACCCCTCCACTTT
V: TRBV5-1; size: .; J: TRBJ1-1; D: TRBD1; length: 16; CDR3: CASSSGQGVGNTEAFF; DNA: TGCGCCAGCAGCTCCGGACAGGGGGTCGGTAACACTGAAGCTTTCTTT
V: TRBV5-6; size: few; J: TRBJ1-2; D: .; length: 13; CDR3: CASSFSRGLGYTF; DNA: TGTGCCAGCAGCTTCTCGAGGGGCCTCGGCTACACCTTC
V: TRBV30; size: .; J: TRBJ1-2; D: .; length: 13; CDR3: CAWSTAGDYGYTF; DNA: TGTGCCTGGAGTACGGCAGGGGACTATGGCTACACCTTC
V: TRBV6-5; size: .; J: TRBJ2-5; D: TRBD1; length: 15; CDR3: CASSYTGTGQETQYF; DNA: TGTGCCAGCAGTTATACCGGGACAGGACAAGAGACCCAGTACTTC
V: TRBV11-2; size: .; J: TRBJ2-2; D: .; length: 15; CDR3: CASSLYSPYSGELFF; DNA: TGTGCCAGCAGCTTATATTCCCCATACTCCGGGGAGCTGTTTTTT
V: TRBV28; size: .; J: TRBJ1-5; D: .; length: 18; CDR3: CASSRNLLNAGINQPQHF; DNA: TGTGCCAGCAGCCGGAACTTACTCAACGCGGGGATCAATCAGCCCCAGCATTTT
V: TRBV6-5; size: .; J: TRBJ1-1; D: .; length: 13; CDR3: CAIRAEGFTEAFF; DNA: TGTGCCATCAGGGCTGAGGGGTTCACTGAAGCTTTCTTT
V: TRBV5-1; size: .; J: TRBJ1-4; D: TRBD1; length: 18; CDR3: CASSLGRGTGATNEKLFF; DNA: TGCGCCAGCAGCTTGGGACGTGGGACAGGGGCAACTAATGAAAAACTGTTTTTT
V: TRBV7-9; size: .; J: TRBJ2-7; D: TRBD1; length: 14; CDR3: CASSFPGQGYEQYF; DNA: TGTGCCAGCAGCTTCCCAGGACAGGGTTACGAGCAGTACTTC
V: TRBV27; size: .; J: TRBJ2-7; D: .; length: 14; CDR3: CASSLREGVYEQYF; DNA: TGTGCCAGCAGTTTAAGGGAGGGGGTCTACGAGCAGTACTTC
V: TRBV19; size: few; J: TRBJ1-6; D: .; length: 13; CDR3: CASKGVGNSPLHF; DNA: TGTGCCTCCAAGGGGGTGGGTAATTCACCCCTCCACTTT
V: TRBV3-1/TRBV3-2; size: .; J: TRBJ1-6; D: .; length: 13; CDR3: CASRGVDNSPLHF; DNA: TGTGCCAGCAGGGGGGTTGATAATTCACCCCTCCACTTT
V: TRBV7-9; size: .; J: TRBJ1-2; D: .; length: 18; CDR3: CASSLLPFTGRSNYGYTF; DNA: TGTGCCAGCAGCTTACTCCCCTTTACGGGTAGGAGTAACTATGGCTACACCTTC
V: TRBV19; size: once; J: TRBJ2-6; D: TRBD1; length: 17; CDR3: CVDRTYTGGPGANVLTF; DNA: TGTGTCGACAGGACTTATACAGGGGGGCCTGGGGCCAACGTCCTGACTTTC
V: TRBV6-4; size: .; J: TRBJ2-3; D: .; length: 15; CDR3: CASDIMAEGTDTQYF; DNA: TGTGCCAGCGACATCATGGCAGAGGGCACAGATACGCAGTATTTT
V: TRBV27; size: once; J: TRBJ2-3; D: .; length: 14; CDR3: CASSSFLWADTQYF; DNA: TGTGCCAGCAGCAGTTTTCTGTGGGCAGATACGCAGTATTTT
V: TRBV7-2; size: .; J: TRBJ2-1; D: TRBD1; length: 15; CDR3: CASSLDRGLSNEQFF; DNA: TGTGCCAGCAGCTTGGACAGGGGACTGTCCAATGAGCAGTTCTTC
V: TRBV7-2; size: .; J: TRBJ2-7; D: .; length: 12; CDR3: CASSLRGNEQYF; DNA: TGTGCCAGCAGCTTGAGAGGGAACGAGCAGTACTTC
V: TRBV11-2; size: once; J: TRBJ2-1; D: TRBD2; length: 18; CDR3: CASSLVPPSSGGAGEQFF; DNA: TGTGCCAGCAGCTTAGTCCCTCCGTCTAGCGGGGGGGCTGGAGAGCAGTTCTTC
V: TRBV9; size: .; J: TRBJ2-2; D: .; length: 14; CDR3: CASSVAQYTGELFF; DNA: TGTGCCAGCAGCGTAGCCCAGTACACCGGGGAGCTGTTTTTT
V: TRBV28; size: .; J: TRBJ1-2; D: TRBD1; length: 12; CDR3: CASSLLRTGNTF; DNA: TGTGCCAGCAGTTTACTCCGGACAGGAAACACCTTC
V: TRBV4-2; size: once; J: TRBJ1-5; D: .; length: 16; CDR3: CASSPGHSVSNQPQHF; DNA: TGTGCCAGCAGTCCGGGACACTCAGTTAGCAATCAGCCCCAGCATTTT
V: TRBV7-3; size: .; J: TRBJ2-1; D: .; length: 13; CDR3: CASSLSVRNEQFF; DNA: TGTGCCAGCAGCTTAAGTGTTCGGAATGAGCAGTTCTTC
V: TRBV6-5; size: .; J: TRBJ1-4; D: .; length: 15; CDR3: CASSFPRGTNEKLFF; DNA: TGTGCCAGCAGTTTCCCGCGCGGAACTAATGAAAAACTGTTTTTT
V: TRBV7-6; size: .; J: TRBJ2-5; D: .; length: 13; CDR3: CASSFEGQETQYF; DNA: TGTGCCAGCAGCTTCGAGGGCCAAGAGACCCAGTACTTC
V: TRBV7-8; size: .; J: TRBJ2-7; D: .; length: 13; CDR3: CASSFGRVDEQYF; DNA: TGTGCCAGCAGCTTTGGGCGAGTCGACGAGCAGTACTTC